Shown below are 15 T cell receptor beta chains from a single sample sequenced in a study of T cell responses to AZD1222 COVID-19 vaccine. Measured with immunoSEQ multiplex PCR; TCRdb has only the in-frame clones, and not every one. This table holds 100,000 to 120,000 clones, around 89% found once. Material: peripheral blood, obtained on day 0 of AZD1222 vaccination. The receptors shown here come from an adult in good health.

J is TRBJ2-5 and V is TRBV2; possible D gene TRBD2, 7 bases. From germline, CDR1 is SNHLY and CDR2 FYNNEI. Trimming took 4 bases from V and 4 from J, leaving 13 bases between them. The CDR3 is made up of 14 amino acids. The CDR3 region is CASSGGGPPETQYF. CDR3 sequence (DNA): TGTGCCAGCAGTGGGGGGGGCCCCCCAGAGACCCAGTACTTC.

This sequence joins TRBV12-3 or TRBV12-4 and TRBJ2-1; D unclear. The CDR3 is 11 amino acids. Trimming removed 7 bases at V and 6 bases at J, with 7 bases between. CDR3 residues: CASTRGNEQFF. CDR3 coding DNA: TGTGCCAGCACCCGAGGCAATGAGCAGTTCTTC.

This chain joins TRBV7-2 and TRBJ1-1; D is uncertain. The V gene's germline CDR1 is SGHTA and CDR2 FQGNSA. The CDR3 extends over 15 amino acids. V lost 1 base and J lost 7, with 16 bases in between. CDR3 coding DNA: TGTGCCAGCAGCTTAGAAGTGAAACAGACGAATGAAGCTTTCTTT. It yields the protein CASSLEVKQTNEAFF.

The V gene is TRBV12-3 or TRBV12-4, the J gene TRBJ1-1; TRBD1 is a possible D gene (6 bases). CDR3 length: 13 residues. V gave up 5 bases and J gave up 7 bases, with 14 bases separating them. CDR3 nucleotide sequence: TGTGCCAGCAGTATGGCAGGGGCTGGTGAAGCTTTCTTT. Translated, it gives CASSMAGAGEAFF.

The CDR3 region has the DNA TGTGCCAGCAGCAATTATCGGGACAGGGGAGCTGAAGCTTTCTTT. Translated: CASSNYRDRGAEAFF. The chain couples TRBV11-2 to TRBJ1-1, with TRBD1 identical over 10 bases. V lost 5 bases, J lost 6 bases, and 9 bases stayed unmatched. The CDR3 totals 15 residues. The germline V gene has CDR1 SGHAT and CDR2 FQNNGV.

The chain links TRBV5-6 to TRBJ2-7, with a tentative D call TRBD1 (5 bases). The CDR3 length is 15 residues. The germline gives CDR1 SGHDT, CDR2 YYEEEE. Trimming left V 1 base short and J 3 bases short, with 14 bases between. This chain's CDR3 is CASSLRGRGLYEQYF. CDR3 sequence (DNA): TGTGCCAGCAGCTTGAGGGGAAGGGGCCTCTACGAGCAGTACTTC.

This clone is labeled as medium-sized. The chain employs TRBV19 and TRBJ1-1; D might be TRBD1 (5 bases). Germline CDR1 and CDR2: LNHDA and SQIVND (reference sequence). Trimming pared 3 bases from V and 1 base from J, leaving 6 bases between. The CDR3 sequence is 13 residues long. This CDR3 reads CASSMGRNTEAFF. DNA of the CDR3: TGTGCCAGTAGTATGGGACGGAACACTGAAGCTTTCTTT.

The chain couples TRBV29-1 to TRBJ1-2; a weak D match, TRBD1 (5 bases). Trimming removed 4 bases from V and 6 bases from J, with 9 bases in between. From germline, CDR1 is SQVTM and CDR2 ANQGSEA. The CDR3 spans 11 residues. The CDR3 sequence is CSVGGSDGYTF. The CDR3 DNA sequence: TGCAGCGTTGGGGGGAGCGATGGCTACACCTTC.

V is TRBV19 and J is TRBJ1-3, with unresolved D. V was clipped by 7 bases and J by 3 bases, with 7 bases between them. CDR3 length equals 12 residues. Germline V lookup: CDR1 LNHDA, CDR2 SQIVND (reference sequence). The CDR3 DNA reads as TGTGCCAGTATTACAGATGGAAACACCATATATTTT. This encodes CASITDGNTIYF.

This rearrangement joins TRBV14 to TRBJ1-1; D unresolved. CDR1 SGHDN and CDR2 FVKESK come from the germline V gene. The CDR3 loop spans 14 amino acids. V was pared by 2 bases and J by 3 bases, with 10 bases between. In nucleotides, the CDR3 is TGTGCCAGCAGCCAATATGGCGGGCACACTGAAGCTTTCTTT. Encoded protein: CASSQYGGHTEAFF.

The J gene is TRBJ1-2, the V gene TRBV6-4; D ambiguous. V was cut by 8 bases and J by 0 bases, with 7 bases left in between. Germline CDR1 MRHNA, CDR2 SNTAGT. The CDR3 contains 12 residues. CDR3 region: CASGQANYGYTF. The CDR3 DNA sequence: TGTGCCAGCGGGCAGGCTAACTATGGCTACACCTTC.

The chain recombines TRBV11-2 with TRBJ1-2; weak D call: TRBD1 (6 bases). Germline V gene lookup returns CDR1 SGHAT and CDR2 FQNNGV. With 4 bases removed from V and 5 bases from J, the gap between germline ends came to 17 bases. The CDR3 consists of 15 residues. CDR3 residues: CASSSQGALPYGYTF. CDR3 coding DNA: TGTGCCAGCAGCTCACAGGGAGCACTCCCTTATGGCTACACCTTC.

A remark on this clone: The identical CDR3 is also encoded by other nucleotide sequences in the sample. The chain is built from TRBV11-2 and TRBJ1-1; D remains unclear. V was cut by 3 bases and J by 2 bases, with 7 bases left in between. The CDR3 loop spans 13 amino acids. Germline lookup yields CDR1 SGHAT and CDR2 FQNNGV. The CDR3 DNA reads TGTGCCAGCAGCTTCAGAGGCAACACTGAAGCTTTCTTT. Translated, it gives CASSFRGNTEAFF.

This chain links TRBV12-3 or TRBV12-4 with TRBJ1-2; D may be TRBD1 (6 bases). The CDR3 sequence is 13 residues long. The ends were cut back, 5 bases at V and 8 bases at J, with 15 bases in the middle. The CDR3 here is CASSPNQGLGYTF. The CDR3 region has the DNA TGTGCCAGCAGTCCAAACCAGGGGCTAGGCTACACCTTC.

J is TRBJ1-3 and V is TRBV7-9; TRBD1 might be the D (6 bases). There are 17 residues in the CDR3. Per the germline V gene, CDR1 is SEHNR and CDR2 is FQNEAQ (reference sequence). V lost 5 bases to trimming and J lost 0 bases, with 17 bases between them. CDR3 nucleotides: TGTGCCAGCAGCACCCAGGCGACAGGCCTCTCTGGAAACACCATATATTTT. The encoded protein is CASSTQATGLSGNTIYF. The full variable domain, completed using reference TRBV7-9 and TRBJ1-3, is DTGVSQNPRHKITKRGQNVTFRCDPISEHNRLYWYRQTLGQGPEFLTYFQNEAQLEKSRLLSDRFSAERPKGSFSTLEIQRTEQGDSAMYLCASSTQATGLSGNTIYFGEGSWLTVV.